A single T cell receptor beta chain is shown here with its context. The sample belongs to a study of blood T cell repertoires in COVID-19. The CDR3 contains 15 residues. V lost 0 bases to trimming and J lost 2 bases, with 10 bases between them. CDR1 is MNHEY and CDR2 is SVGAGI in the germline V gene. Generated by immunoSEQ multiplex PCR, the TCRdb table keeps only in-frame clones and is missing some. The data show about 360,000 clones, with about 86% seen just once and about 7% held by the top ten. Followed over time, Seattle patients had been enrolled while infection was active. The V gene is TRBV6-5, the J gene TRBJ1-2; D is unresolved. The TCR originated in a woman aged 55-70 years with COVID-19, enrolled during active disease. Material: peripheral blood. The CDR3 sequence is CASSYSARLNYGYTF. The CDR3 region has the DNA TGTGCCAGCAGTTACTCCGCACGACTAAACTATGGCTACACCTTC.